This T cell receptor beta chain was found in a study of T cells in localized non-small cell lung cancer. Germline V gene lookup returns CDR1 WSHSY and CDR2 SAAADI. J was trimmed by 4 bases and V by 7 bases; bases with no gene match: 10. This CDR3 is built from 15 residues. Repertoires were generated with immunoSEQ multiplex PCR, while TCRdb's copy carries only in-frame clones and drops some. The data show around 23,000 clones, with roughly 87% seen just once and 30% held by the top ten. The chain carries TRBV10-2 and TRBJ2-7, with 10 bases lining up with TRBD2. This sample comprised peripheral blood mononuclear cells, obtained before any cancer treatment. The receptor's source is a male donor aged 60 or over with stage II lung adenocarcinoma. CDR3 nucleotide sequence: TGCGCCAGCAAGGGCCCCCTAGCGGGAGATTACGAGCAGTACTTC. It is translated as CASKGPLAGDYEQYF.